This TCR beta chain appears in the sequencing data of a study of yellow fever vaccine responses in identical twins. Regarding the study as a whole: Twins reportedly appeared to share part of their vaccine T cell response while keeping part individual.

Note on this clonotype: Its specificity is not known.

TCRdb re-called the RT-PCR reads with MiXCR, one entry per CDR3 protein. Of some 35,000 distinct CDR3 sequences detected, 50% to 75% appear once; the ten largest clones hold roughly 4.5%. This TCR was recovered from a woman aged 18-30 years who received the yellow fever vaccine. This material consisted of T cells from blood (PBMCs), unsorted or a sorted subset (not recorded which), taken before or after yellow fever vaccination (not recorded which).

The CDR3 DNA reads as TGCAGTGCTGAGAGACTAGCGGGGACACCTAGCACAGATACGCAGTATTTT. Its translation is CSAERLAGTPSTDTQYF. V usage is TRBV20-1 and J usage is TRBJ2-3, with 11 bases matching TRBD2. The CDR3 contains 17 residues. Germline CDR1 DFQATT, CDR2 SNEGSKA (reference sequence). The V segment lost 5 bases and the J segment 0 bases; nucleotides outside the gene matches: 10.